The next 3 T cell receptor beta chains were all read from a single sample in a study of CD8 T cells in ankylosing spondylitis (dated by TCRdb to about 2017). What the research found in general, with its limitations: A TCR beta motif made up of about eight highly homologous amino acid variants appeared to be characteristic of blood from ankylosing spondylitis patients.

Which antigens these TCRs recognize remains unknown. Library method: 5' RACE. Sequencing relied on an Illumina HiSeq 2500. TCRdb reran the public reads through fastp at Q25 and MiXCR, keeping productive beta chains. One record per CDR3 amino acid sequence lists the most common genes and DNA. For this sample the table gives 670,000 or so distinct CDR3 sequences, of which about 20% were detected only once. The ten most abundant clones make up about 20% of the sample. The sample consisted of blood, either unsorted or a sorted T cell fraction (not recorded which). These receptors all stem from a male donor with ankylosing spondylitis.

This clonotype has only a few counts. This sequence joins TRBV20-1 and TRBJ2-2, with a tentative D call TRBD1 (6 bases). CDR1 and CDR2 from the germline V gene are DFQATT and SNEGSKA (reference sequence). Trimming stripped 6 bases from V and 0 bases from J, with 20 bases between. This CDR3 contains 17 residues. CDR3 protein: CSAPGHIGQTNTGELFF. CDR3 DNA: TGCAGTGCCCCGGGCCATATTGGACAGACGAACACCGGGGAGCTGTTTTTT.

This clonotype was counted only a few times. The chain has TRBV20-1 and TRBJ1-2; unclear D gene. From germline, CDR1 is DFQATT and CDR2 SNEGSKA (reference sequence). Trimming left V 6 bases short and J 2 bases short, with 10 bases between. The CDR3 is 12 amino acids. In DNA, the CDR3 is TGCAGTGCGCCCGATAGGAACTATGGCTACACCTTC. Encoded protein: CSAPDRNYGYTF.

This chain joins TRBV24-1 and TRBJ1-2; perhaps TRBD1 as D (5 bases). CDR3 length equals 16 residues. Germline V lookup: CDR1 KGHDR, CDR2 SFDVKD. The V and J ends lost 1 base and 4 bases respectively, with 15 bases between them. The CDR3 DNA is TGTGCCACCAGTGATTTCGGGGGAAGGAGAGGCTATGGCTACACCTTC. Protein: CATSDFGGRRGYGYTF.